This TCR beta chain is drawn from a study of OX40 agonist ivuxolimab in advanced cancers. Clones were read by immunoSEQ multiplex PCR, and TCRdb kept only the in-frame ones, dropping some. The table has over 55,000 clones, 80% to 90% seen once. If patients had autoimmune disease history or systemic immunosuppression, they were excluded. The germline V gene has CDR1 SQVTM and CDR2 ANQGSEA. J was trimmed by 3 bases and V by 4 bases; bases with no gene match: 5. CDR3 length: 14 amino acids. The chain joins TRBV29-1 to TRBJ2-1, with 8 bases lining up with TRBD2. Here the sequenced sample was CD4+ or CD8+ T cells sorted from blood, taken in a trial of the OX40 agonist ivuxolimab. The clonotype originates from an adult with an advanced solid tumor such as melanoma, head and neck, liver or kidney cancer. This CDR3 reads CSVGSGVNYNEQFF. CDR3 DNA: TGCAGCGTTGGTAGCGGGGTTAACTACAATGAGCAGTTCTTC.